One sample yielded the 17 T cell receptor beta chains listed below, sequenced in a study of beta chain features in type 1 diabetes. Their antigens are not known. Overall study findings and caveats: Moderately but significantly shorter TCRB CDR3s were found in Type 1 diabetes patients in all four CD4+ subsets.

Reverse transcribing all isolated RNA meant expressed TCRB transcripts were sequenced. Sequenced by immunoSEQ multiplex PCR; TCRdb stores in-frame clones only, minus some. This table has some 370,000 clones, about 10% appearing once. The sample consisted of central memory CD4+ T cells from blood. The receptors come from a man aged 30-40 years with type 1 diabetes.

Turning to this clone: This likely came from a read error, as a far larger clone is one base away. This rearrangement joins TRBV7-2 to TRBJ2-7, with D uncertain. The CDR3 is made up of 11 amino acids. V was trimmed by 5 bases and J by 3 bases, leaving 5 bases between them. CDR1 and CDR2 (germline): SGHTA, FQGNSA. As DNA, the CDR3 is TGTGCCAGCAGCGGCGTCTACGAGCAGTACTTC. Encoded protein: CASSGVYEQYF.

The J gene is TRBJ2-7, the V gene TRBV6-5; D is tentatively TRBD1 or TRBD2 (6 bases each). The CDR3 runs to 14 residues. Trimming pared 0 bases from V and 3 bases from J, leaving 9 bases between. Germline-derived CDR1 and CDR2 are MNHEY and SVGAGI. The CDR3 spells CASSYSEGGYEQYF. CDR3 in DNA: TGTGCCAGCAGTTACTCGGAGGGGGGCTACGAGCAGTACTTC.

In this sample, this clone turned up many times. This rearrangement joins TRBV4-3 to TRBJ2-1; either TRBD1 or TRBD2 may fit D (5 bases each). V lost 4 bases and J lost 5, with 18 bases in between. The length of the CDR3 is 16 residues. Germline V CDR1 and CDR2: LGHNA, YSLEER. CDR3 sequence: CASSLKLDGTHNEQFF. CDR3 sequence (DNA): TGCGCCAGCAGCCTCAAGTTAGACGGGACCCACAATGAGCAGTTCTTC.

This clone was counted a few times. The chain recombines TRBV19 with TRBJ2-2; D may be TRBD2 (5 bases). This CDR3 has 15 amino acids. Germline V gene sequence: CDR1 LNHDA, CDR2 SQIVND (reference sequence). V was pared by 3 bases and J by 4 bases, with 12 bases between. Written as DNA, the CDR3 is TGTGCCAGTAGTATGGGAAGCGGCGGCACCGGGGAGCTGTTTTTT. This sequence encodes CASSMGSGGTGELFF.

The sample holds many counts of this clone. The chain has TRBV7-9 and TRBJ1-1, with D possibly matching TRBD1 (5 bases). The CDR3 sequence is 12 residues long. Germline CDR1 SEHNR, CDR2 FQNEAQ (reference sequence). Trimming removed 3 bases at V and 8 bases at J, with 10 bases between. CDR3 DNA: TGTGCCAGCAGCTTTACAACAGGAGAAGCTTTCTTT. Its protein product is CASSFTTGEAFF.

V gene TRBV28 combines with J gene TRBJ2-5, with D unresolved. This CDR3 comprises 12 residues. V was trimmed by 5 bases and J by 2 bases, leaving 6 bases between them. Per the germline V gene, CDR1 is MDHEN and CDR2 is SYDVKM. CDR3: CASSPQQETQYF. The CDR3 coding sequence is TGTGCCAGCAGTCCACAACAAGAGACCCAGTACTTC.

This clone was observed a handful of times. CDR3 sequence reads: CASRLAGETDTQYF. CDR3 in DNA: TGTGCCAGCAGACTAGCGGGAGAGACAGATACGCAGTATTTT. The V and J genes are TRBV5-4 and TRBJ2-3; 11 bases map to TRBD2. The germline CDR1 and CDR2 sequences are SGHNT and YYREEE (reference sequence). Trimming at V came to 5 bases and at J to 3 bases, leaving 2 bases not matched to a gene. The CDR3 extends over 14 amino acids.

The genes are TRBV7-8 and TRBJ2-7, with D perhaps matching TRBD2 (5 bases). CDR1 is SGHVS, CDR2 FQNEAQ, per germline. This CDR3 is built from 12 residues. V shed 5 bases and J shed 6 bases, with 11 bases lying between them. DNA of the CDR3: TGTGCCAGCAGCCAAGGGAGCGGCGAGCAGTACTTC. Protein product: CASSQGSGEQYF.

This chain links TRBV4-2 with TRBJ2-5; 7 bases are shared with TRBD2. Trimming at V came to 1 base and at J to 5 bases, leaving 10 bases not matched to a gene. CDR1 is LGHNA and CDR2 is YNFKEQ in the germline V gene. CDR3 length equals 16 residues. For the CDR3, the DNA is TGTGCCAGCAGCCAAGTGCTCGCGGGAGTGGGGGAGACCCAGTACTTC. It encodes CASSQVLAGVGETQYF.

This clone has at least ten counts. This sequence joins TRBV18 and TRBJ2-1, with D possibly matching TRBD1 (6 bases). Trimming took 3 bases from V and 7 from J, leaving 13 bases between them. The CDR3 contains 14 residues. Germline V CDR1 and CDR2: KGHSH, LQKENI. CDR3 nucleotides: TGTGCCAGCTCACCCCAGTCGGGGACAAATGAGCAGTTCTTC. It yields the protein CASSPQSGTNEQFF.

This clone appeared a few times. The CDR3, as DNA: TGCGCCAGCAGCCCAAATTTTTCAGGGACAGGAGGAAATGAAAAACTGTTTTTT. Amino acids: CASSPNFSGTGGNEKLFF. This rearrangement joins TRBV5-1 to TRBJ1-4; TRBD1 matches at 8 bases. From germline, CDR1 is SGHRS and CDR2 YFSETQ. The CDR3 contains 18 residues. V gave up 4 bases and J gave up 5 bases; unmatched junction bases: 16.

In its sample, this clone was seen a few times. The rearrangement uses TRBV4-1 and TRBJ2-1, with D possibly matching TRBD2 (6 bases). The CDR3 consists of 15 residues. Germline CDR1 and CDR2: MGHRA and YSYEKL. Trimming cost V 4 bases and J 5 bases, with 15 bases left between them. The CDR3 nucleotides read TGCGCCAGCAGCCCTCGGGGCGGGATTAACAATGAGCAGTTCTTC. Protein product: CASSPRGGINNEQFF.

Only a few counts were recorded for this clone. The V and J genes are TRBV28 and TRBJ2-6, with 7 positions matching TRBD1. CDR1 and CDR2 from the germline V gene are MDHEN and SYDVKM. The CDR3 contains 16 residues. Unmatched junction bases numbered 8, after V lost 7 bases and J lost 2 bases. CDR3 protein: CASKGAGDPGANVLTF. CDR3 nucleotide sequence: TGTGCCAGCAAGGGGGCAGGGGACCCTGGGGCCAACGTCCTGACTTTC.

This clone occurred a few times. This chain joins TRBV4-1 and TRBJ2-1; D gene uncertain. Germline CDR1 is MGHRA and CDR2 is YSYEKL. This CDR3 spans 16 amino acids. V lost 1 base and J 5 bases, leaving 15 bases between the germline ends. The CDR3 nucleotides read TGCGCCAGCAGCCAAGGGAAGGCGAGAAGTAACAATGAGCAGTTCTTC. Translated: CASSQGKARSNNEQFF.

The sample holds a few counts of this clone. This chain links TRBV29-1 with TRBJ1-3, with 8 nucleotides matching TRBD1. The CDR3 totals 14 residues. V shed 5 bases and J 0 bases; nucleotides not matched to a gene: 3. Germline lookup yields CDR1 SQVTM and CDR2 ANQGSEA. CDR3 DNA: TGCAGCGTTTGGGACAGGACCTCTGGAAACACCATATATTTT. Amino acids: CSVWDRTSGNTIYF. Full variable domain (outside the CDR3, taken from reference TRBV29-1 and TRBJ1-3): SAVISQKPSRDICQRGTSLTIQCQVDSQVTMMFWYRQQPGQSLTLIATANQGSEATYESGFVIDKFPISRPNLTFSTLTVSNMSPEDSSIYLCSVWDRTSGNTIYFGEGSWLTVV.

This chain connects TRBV27 to TRBJ2-1; TRBD1 aligns across 8 bases. The V segment lost 5 bases and the J segment 2 bases; nucleotides outside the gene matches: 5. Germline V gives CDR1 MNHEY, CDR2 SMNVEV (reference sequence). This CDR3 region has 15 residues. This CDR3 reads CASSPGTGAYNEQFF. The DNA for the CDR3 is TGTGCCAGCAGTCCCGGGACAGGAGCCTACAATGAGCAGTTCTTC.

Turning to this clone: This same CDR3 is encoded by further DNA sequences in the sample. The chain employs TRBV7-2 and TRBJ1-1, with TRBD1 identical over 8 bases. From germline, CDR1 is SGHTA and CDR2 FQGNSA. Unmatched junction bases numbered 1, after V lost 4 bases and J lost 3 bases. The CDR3 totals 13 residues. DNA for the CDR3: TGTGCCAGCAGCTCACAGGGGGACACTGAAGCTTTCTTT. It specifies CASSSQGDTEAFF.